This TCR beta chain was obtained from a study of blood T cells in healthy people across ages. The CDR3 length is 14 residues. After removal of 7 bases from V and 0 bases from J, the junction contained 4 bases not matched to a gene. Through a sample-barcoded 5' primer and a J-beta primer mix, a second PCR was run for about 6 to 12 cycles. Through a template-switch adaptor with 12 random nucleotides, each cDNA molecule received a tag. TCRdb itself ran the 5' RACE reads through MiXCR, one entry per CDR3 protein. This sample has roughly 1,100,000 distinct CDR3 sequences, with approximately 26% found just once. This clonotype was counted a few times. The data also belong to a second study, concerning T cells of mothers and their children. Turning to that study: Mothers gave over 8.5 million TCR beta CDR3 reads each, and children 2.5 million to 3.5 million each. Overlap in related mother-child pairs always slightly exceeded unrelated pairs, never significantly.

This clonotype originated in a girl aged 2-15 years in good health. The sample comprised blood. V is TRBV12-3 or TRBV12-4 and J is TRBJ1-1; 8 bases match TRBD1. CDR3 region: CASTKTGVNTEAFF. In DNA form, the CDR3 reads TGTGCCAGCACCAAGACAGGGGTGAACACTGAAGCTTTCTTT.